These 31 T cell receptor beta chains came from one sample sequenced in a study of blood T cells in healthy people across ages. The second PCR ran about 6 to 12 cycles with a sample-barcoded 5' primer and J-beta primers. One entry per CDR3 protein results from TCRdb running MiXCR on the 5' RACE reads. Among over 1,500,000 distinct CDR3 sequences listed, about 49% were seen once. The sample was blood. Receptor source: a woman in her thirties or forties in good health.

CDR3 sequence reads: CSALRAGGYTF. CDR3 in DNA: TGCAGTGCACTGAGGGCTGGGGGCTACACCTTC. This sequence joins TRBV20-1 and TRBJ1-2; D unresolved. Trimming removed 6 bases from V and 8 bases from J, with 13 bases in between. This CDR3 contains 11 residues. Germline V CDR1 and CDR2: DFQATT, SNEGSKA (reference sequence).

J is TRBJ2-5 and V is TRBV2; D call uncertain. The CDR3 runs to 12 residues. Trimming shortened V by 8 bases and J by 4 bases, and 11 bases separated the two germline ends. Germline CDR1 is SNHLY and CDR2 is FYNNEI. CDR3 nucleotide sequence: TGTGCCAGCCATCTCACCCCAGAGACCCAGTACTTC. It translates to CASHLTPETQYF.

CDR3 nucleotides: TGTGCCAGCAGTTTTGCGGGGGGTGATCAGCCCCAGCATTTT. Translating gives CASSFAGGDQPQHF. The J gene is TRBJ1-5, the V gene TRBV12-3 or TRBV12-4; D is perhaps TRBD1 (5 bases). The CDR3 contains 14 residues. V was cut by 3 bases and J by 5 bases, with 11 bases left in between.

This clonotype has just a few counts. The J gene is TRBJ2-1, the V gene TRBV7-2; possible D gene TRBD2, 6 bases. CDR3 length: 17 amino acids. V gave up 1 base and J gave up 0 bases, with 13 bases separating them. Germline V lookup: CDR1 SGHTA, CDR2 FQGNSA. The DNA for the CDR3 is TGTGCCAGCAGCTTAGTGGCGGGGATGAGCTCCTACAATGAGCAGTTCTTC. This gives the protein CASSLVAGMSSYNEQFF.

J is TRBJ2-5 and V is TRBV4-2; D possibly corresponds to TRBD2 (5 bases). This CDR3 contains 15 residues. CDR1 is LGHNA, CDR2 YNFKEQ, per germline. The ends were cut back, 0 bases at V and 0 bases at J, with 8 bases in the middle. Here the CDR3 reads CASSQDRRDQETQYF. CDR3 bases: TGTGCCAGCAGCCAAGATCGGCGGGACCAAGAGACCCAGTACTTC.

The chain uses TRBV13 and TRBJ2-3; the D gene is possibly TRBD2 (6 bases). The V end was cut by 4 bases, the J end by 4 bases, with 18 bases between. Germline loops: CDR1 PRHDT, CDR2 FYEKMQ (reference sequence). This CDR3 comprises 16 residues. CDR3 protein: CASSSRLGLIPDTQYF. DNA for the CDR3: TGTGCCAGCAGCTCCCGCTTAGGACTAATCCCAGATACGCAGTATTTT.

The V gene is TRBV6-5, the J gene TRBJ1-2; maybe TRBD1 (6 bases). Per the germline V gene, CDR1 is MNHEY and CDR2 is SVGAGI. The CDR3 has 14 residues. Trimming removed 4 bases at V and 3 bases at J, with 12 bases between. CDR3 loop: CASSWGGADYGYTF. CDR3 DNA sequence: TGTGCCAGCAGTTGGGGGGGGGCGGACTATGGCTACACCTTC.

The CDR3 DNA reads TGTGCCAGCAGCGTAGCGGCAGGCACGGGGGGCTACACCTTC. It yields the protein CASSVAAGTGGYTF. The chain uses TRBV9 and TRBJ1-2; no firm D call. The V gene's germline CDR1 is SGDLS and CDR2 YYNGEE. The CDR3 has 14 amino acids. With 0 bases removed from V and 8 bases from J, the gap between germline ends came to 14 bases.

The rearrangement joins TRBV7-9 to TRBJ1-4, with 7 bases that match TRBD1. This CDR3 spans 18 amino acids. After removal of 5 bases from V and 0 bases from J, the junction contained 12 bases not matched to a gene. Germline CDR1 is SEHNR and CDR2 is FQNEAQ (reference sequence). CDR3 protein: CASSLTGANVATNEKLFF. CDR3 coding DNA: TGTGCCAGCAGCCTTACAGGGGCCAATGTTGCAACTAATGAAAAACTGTTTTTT. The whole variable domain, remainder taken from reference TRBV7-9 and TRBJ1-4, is DTGVSQNPRHKITKRGQNVTFRCDPISEHNRLYWYRQTLGQGPEFLTYFQNEAQLEKSRLLSDRFSAERPKGSFSTLEIQRTEQGDSAMYLCASSLTGANVATNEKLFFGSGTQLSVL.

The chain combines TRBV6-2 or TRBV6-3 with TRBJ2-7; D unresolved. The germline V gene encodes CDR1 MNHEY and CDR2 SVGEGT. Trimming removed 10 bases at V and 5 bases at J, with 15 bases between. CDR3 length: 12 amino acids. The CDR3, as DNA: TGTGCCACTACGAAATACAGCCACGAGCAGTACTTC. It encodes CATTKYSHEQYF.

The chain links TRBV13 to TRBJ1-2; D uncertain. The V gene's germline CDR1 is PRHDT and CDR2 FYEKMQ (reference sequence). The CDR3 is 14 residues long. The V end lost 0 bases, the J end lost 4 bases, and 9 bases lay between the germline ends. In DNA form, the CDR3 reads TGTGCCAGCAGCTTAGGGGGAGATCCCTATGGCTACACCTTC. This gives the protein CASSLGGDPYGYTF.

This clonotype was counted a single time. CDR3 in DNA: TGTGCCAGCAGTTACTCCCGAACAGGTCCTGATACGCAGTATTTT. Protein: CASSYSRTGPDTQYF. This chain connects TRBV6-5 to TRBJ2-3, with D tentatively TRBD1 (5 bases). Germline lookup yields CDR1 MNHEY and CDR2 SVGAGI. The CDR3 sequence is 15 residues long. Trimming shortened V by 0 bases and J by 6 bases, and 13 bases separated the two germline ends.

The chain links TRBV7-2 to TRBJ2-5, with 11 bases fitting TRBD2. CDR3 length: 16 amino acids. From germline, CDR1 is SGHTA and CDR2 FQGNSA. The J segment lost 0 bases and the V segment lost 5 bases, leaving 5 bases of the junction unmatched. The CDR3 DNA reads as TGTGCCAGCAGCACCCGACTAGCGGGGTACCAAGAGACCCAGTACTTC. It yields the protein CASSTRLAGYQETQYF.

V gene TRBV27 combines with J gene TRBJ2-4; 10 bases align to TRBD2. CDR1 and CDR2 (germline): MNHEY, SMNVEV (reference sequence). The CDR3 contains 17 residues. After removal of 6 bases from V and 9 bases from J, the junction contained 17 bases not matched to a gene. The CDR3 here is CASSPFPQRGGLGIQYF. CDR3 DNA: TGTGCCAGCAGCCCCTTCCCGCAGCGGGGGGGCTTGGGCATTCAGTACTTC.

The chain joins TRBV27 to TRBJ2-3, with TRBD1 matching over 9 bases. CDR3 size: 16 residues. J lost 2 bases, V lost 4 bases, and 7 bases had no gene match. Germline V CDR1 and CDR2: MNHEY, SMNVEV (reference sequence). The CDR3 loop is CASSSGTGIITDTQYF. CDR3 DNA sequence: TGTGCCAGCAGTTCGGGGACAGGGATCATCACAGATACGCAGTATTTT.

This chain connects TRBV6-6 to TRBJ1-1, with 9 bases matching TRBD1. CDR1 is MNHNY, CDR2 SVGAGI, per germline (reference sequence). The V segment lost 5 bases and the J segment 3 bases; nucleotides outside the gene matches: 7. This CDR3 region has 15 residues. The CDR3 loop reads CASSPHRGQDTEAFF. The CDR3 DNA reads TGTGCCAGCAGTCCCCACAGGGGGCAGGACACTGAAGCTTTCTTT.

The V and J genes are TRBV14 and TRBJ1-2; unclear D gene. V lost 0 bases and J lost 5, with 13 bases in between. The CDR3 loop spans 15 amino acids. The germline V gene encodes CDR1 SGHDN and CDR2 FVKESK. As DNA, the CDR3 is TGTGCCAGCAGCCAAGAGGGCAGATTGGCGTATGGCTACACCTTC. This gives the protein CASSQEGRLAYGYTF.

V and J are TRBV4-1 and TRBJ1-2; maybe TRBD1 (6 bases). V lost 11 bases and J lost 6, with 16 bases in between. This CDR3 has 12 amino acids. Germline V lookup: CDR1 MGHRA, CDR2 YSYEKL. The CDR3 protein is CAVRGAKDGYTF. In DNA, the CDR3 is TGCGCCGTGCGGGGGGCGAAGGATGGCTACACCTTC.

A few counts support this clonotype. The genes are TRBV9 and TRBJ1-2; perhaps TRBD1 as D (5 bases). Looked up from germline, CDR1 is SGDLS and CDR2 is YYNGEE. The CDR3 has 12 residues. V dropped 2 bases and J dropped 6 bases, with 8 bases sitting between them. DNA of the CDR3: TGTGCCAGCAGCGTCGGACAACATGGCTACACCTTC. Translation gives CASSVGQHGYTF.

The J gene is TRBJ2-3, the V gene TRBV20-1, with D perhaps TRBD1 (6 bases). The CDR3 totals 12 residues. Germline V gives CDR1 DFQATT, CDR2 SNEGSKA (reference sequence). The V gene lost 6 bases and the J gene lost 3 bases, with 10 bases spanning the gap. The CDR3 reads CSAPTGTDTQYF. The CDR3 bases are TGCAGTGCCCCAACAGGGACAGATACGCAGTATTTT.

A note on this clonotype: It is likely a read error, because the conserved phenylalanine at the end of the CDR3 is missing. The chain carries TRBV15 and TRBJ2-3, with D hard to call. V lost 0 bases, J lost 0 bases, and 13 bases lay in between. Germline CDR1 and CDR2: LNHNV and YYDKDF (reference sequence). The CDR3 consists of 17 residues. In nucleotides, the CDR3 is TGTGCCACCAGCAGAGATCTTGCCACAGTTAGCACAGATACGCAGTATGTT. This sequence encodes CATSRDLATVSTDTQYV.

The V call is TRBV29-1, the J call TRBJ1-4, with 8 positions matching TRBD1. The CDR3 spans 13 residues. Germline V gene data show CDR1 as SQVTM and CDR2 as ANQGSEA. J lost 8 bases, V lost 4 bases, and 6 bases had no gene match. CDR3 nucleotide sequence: TGCAGCGTTGTAGGGACAGGTCACGAAAAACTGTTTTTT. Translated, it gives CSVVGTGHEKLFF. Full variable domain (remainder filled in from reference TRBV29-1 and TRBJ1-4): SAVISQKPSRDICQRGTSLTIQCQVDSQVTMMFWYRQQPGQSLTLIATANQGSEATYESGFVIDKFPISRPNLTFSTLTVSNMSPEDSSIYLCSVVGTGHEKLFFGSGTQLSVL.

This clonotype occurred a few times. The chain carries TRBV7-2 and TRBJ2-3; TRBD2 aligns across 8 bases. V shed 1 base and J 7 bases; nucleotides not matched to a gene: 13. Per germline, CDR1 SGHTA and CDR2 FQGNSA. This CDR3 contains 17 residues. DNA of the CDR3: TGTGCCAGCAGCTTAGTCAGCAGGCGGGGGGTTCCTAATACGCAGTATTTT. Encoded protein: CASSLVSRRGVPNTQYF.

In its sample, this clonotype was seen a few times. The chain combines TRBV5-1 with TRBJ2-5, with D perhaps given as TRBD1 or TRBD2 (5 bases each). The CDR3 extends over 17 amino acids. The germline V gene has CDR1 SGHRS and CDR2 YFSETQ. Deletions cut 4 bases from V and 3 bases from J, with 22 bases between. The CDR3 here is CASSLYVKSEGKETQYF. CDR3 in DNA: TGCGCCAGCAGCCTTTACGTGAAGAGCGAGGGGAAAGAGACCCAGTACTTC.

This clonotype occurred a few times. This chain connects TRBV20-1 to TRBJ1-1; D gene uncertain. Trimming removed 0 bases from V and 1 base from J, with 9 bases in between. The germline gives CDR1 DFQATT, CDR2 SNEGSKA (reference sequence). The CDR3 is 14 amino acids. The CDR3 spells CSARDWRRNTEAFF. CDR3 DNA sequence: TGCAGTGCTAGAGATTGGAGGAGGAACACTGAAGCTTTCTTT.

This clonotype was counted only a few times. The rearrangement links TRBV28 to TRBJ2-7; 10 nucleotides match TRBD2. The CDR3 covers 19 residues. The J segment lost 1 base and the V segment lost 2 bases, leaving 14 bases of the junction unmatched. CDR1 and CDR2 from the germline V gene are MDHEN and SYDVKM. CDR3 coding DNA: TGTGCCAGCAGTTTAGTGCTTTCTAGCGGGGGTTGGATTTCCTACGAGCAGTACTTC. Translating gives CASSLVLSSGGWISYEQYF.

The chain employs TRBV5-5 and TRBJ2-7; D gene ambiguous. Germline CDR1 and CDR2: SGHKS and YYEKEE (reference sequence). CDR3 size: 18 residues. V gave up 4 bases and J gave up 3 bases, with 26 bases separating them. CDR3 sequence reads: CASSLVGPEYFLYYEQYF. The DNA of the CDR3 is TGTGCCAGCAGCCTCGTCGGACCCGAGTACTTTCTTTACTACGAGCAGTACTTC.

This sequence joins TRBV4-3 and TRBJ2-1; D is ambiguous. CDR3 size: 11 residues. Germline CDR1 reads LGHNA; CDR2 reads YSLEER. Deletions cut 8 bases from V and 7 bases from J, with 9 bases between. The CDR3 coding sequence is TGCGCCAGCGGCGGTGTGAATGAGCAGTTCTTC. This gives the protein CASGGVNEQFF.

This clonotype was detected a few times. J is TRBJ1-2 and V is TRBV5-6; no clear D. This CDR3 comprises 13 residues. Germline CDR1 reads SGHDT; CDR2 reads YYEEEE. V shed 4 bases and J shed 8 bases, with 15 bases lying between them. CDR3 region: CASSARFNDGYTF. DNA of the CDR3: TGTGCCAGCAGCGCCCGATTCAACGACGGCTACACCTTC.

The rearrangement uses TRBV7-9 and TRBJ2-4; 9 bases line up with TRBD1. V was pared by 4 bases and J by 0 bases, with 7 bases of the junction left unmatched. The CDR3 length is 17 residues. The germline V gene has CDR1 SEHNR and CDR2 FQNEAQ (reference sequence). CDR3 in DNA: TGTGCCAGCAGCTCGCGGACAGGGGACCTAGCCAAAAACATTCAGTACTTC. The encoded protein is CASSSRTGDLAKNIQYF.

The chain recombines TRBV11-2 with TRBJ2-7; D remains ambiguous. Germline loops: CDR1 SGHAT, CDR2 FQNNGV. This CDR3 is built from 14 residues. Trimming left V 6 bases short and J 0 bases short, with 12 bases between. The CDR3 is CASRYVAVSYEQYF. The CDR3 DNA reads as TGTGCCAGCAGATACGTGGCGGTCTCCTACGAGCAGTACTTC.